This TCR beta chain was retrieved from a study of T cell repertoires in cytomegalovirus infection (dated by TCRdb to about 2019). About the full investigation: Peptide stimulations targeted recently identified HLA-C-restricted CMV epitopes, whose presentation resists viral immunomodulation, together with well-studied HLA-B-restricted epitopes. Donor HLA type was relevant to the analysis, as public TCR beta signatures indicated carriage of CMV infection together with the matching HLA type. The research as a whole found: The ex vivo response was dominated by HLA-C-restricted CMV-specific TCR beta clonotypes, which also provided the single most frequent clonotype in two of eight donors. In both this cohort and an independent approximately 350-donor cohort, the cumulative frequency of public TCR beta family members distinguished carriers of CMV infection plus the relevant HLA type.

The CDR3 starts with the cysteine, ends with the phenylalanine, and has 13 residues. The read is trimmed to its CDR3 DNA, 39 bases read in frame from base 1. For CDR1 and CDR2, the germline V gene (reference sequence) lists DFQATT and SNEGSKA. Deletion took 6 bases off V and 11 bases off J, with a span of 19 bases between the germline ends. The treatment or condition label corresponds to: in vitro stimulation with specific CMV peptide epitopes to enrich CMV-specific T cells. Data came from an Illumina HiSeq 1500. The raw public data were reprocessed by TCRdb itself: fastp quality trimming at Q25, MiXCR clonotype calling, in-frame beta chains only. For every CDR3 protein sequence, its rows merge into one entry that carries the most common genes and DNA. This sample holds 300,000 to 400,000 distinct CDR3 sequences; 25% to 35% were observed only once. Clones ranked in the top ten supply around 20% of the sample.

Comments on this clonotype: Its cognate antigen has yet to be identified. Qualities for individual bases were not recorded, and no much larger clone is one base off.

The chain links TRBV20-1 with TRBJ1-4; the D region possibly corresponds to TRBD1 (6 bases align). This clonotype originated in a human donor in good health (CMV status not recorded). Some clones in this sample may be carry-over from other donors' samples. Sequences were derived from cultured PBMCs, sampled from culture after CMV antigen stimulation. The base sequence is TGCAGTGCCGCCGGGGGGGCGGTTGGGAAACTGTTTTTT. This is translated as CSAAGGAVGKLFF.